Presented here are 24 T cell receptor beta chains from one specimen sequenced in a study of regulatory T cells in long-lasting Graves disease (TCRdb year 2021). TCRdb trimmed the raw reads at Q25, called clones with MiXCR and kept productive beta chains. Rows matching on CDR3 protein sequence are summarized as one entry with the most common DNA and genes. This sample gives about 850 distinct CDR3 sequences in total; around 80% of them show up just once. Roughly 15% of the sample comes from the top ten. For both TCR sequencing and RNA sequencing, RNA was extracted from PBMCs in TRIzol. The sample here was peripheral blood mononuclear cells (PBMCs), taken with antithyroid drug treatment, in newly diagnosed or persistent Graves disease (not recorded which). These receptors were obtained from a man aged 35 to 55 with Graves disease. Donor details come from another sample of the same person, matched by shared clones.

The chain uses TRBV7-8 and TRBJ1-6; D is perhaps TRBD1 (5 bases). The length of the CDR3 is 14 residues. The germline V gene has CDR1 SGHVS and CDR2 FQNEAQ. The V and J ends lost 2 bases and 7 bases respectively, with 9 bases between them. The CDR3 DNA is TGTGCCAGCAGCTTAAGGGGAACGAATTCACCCCTCCACTTT. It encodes CASSLRGTNSPLHF. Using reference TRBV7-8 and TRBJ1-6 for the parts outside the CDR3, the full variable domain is GAGVSQSPRYKVAKRGQDVALRCDPISGHVSLFWYQQALGQGPEFLTYFQNEAQLDKSGLPSDRFFAERPEGSVSTLKIQRTQQEDSAVYLCASSLRGTNSPLHFGNGTRLTVT.

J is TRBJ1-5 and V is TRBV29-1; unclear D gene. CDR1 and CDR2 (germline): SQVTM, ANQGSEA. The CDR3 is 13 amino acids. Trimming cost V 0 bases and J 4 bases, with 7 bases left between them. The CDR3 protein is CSVEDGGNQPQHF. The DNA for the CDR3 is TGCAGCGTTGAAGATGGAGGGAATCAGCCCCAGCATTTT.

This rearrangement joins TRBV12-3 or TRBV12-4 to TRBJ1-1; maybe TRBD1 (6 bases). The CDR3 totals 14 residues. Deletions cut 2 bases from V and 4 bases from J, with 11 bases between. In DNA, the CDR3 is TGTGCCAGCAGTTTACAGGGGCGGGTCACTGAAGCTTTCTTT. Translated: CASSLQGRVTEAFF.

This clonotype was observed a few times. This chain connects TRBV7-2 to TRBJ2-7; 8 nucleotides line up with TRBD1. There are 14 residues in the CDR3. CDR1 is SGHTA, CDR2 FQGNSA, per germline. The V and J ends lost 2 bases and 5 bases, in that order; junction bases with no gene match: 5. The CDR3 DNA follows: TGTGCCAGCAGCTTAACGGGACAGGTTAACGAGCAGTACTTC. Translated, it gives CASSLTGQVNEQYF.

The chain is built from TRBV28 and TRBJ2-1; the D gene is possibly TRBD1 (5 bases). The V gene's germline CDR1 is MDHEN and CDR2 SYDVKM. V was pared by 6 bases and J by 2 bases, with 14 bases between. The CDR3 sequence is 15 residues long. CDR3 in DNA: TGTGCCAGCAGGCAGCTCGGACATGCCTACAATGAGCAGTTCTTC. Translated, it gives CASRQLGHAYNEQFF.

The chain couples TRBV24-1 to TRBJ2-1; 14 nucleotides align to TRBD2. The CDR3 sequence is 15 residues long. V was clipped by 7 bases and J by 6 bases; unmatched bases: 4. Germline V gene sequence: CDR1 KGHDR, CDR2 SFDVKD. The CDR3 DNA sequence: TGTGCCACCAGCCCGGGACTAGCGGGAGCCAATGAGCAGTTCTTC. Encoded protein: CATSPGLAGANEQFF.

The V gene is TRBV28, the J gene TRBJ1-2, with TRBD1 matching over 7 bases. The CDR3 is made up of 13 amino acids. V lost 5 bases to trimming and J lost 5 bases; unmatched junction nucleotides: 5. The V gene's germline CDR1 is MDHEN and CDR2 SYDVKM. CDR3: CASSPGTVYGYTF. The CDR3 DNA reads TGTGCCAGCAGTCCCGGGACAGTTTATGGCTACACCTTC.

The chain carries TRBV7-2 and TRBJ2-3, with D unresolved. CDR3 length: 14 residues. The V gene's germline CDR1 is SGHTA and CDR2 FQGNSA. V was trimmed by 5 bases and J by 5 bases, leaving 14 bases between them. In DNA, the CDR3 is TGTGCCAGCAGCCACTCAAAAGAAGTAGATACGCAGTATTTT. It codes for CASSHSKEVDTQYF. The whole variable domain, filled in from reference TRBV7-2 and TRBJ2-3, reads GAGVSQSPSNKVTEKGKDVELRCDPISGHTALYWYRQSLGQGLEFLIYFQGNSAPDKSGLPSDRFSAERTGGSVSTLTIQRTQQEDSAVYLCASSHSKEVDTQYFGPGTRLTVL.

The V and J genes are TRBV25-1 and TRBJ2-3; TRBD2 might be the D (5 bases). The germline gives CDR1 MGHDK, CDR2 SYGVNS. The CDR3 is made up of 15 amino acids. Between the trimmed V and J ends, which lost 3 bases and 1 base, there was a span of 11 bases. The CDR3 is CASSDTRTRTDTQYF. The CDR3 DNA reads TGTGCCAGCAGTGATACTAGGACCCGCACAGATACGCAGTATTTT.

The CDR3 DNA follows: TGTGCCAGCAGCTTGGTGGCTGGGGGTACCGGGGAGCTGTTTTTT. The encoded protein is CASSLVAGGTGELFF. The chain recombines TRBV5-4 with TRBJ2-2; D tentatively fits TRBD1 or TRBD2 (5 bases each). The length of the CDR3 is 15 residues. V lost 0 bases, J lost 5 bases, and 11 bases lay in between. The germline V gene encodes CDR1 SGHNT and CDR2 YYREEE (reference sequence).

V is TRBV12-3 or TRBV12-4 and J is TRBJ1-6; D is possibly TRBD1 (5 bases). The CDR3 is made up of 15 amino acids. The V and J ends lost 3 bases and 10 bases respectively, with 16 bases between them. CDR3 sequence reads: CASSLSGQGRSPLHF. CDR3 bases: TGTGCCAGCAGTTTGTCTGGGCAGGGTCGGTCACCCCTCCACTTT.

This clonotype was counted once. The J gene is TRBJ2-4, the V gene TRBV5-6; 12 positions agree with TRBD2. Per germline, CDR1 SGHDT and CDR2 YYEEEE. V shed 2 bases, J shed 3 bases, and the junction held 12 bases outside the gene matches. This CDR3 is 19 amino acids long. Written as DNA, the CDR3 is TGTGCCAGCAGCTTAAGGTCTAGCGGGAGGGGTGGTGGCAAAAACATTCAGTACTTC. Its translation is CASSLRSSGRGGGKNIQYF.

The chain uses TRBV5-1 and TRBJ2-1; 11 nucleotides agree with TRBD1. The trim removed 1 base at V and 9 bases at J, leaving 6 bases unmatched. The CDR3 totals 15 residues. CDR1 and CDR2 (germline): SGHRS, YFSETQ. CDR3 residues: CASSLQGQGDGEQFF. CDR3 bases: TGCGCCAGCAGCTTGCAGGGACAGGGGGATGGTGAGCAGTTCTTC.

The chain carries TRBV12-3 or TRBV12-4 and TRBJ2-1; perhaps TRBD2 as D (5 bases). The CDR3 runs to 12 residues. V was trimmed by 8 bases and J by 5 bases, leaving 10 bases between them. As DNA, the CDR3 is TGTGCCAGCGGGAGAGATAACAATGAGCAGTTCTTC. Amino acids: CASGRDNNEQFF.

The CDR3 loop reads CASSMTGRGAGELFF. The CDR3, as DNA: TGTGCCAGTAGTATGACCGGGAGAGGTGCCGGGGAGCTGTTTTTT. The genes are TRBV19 and TRBJ2-2, with a tentative D call TRBD2 (6 bases). Germline CDR1 LNHDA, CDR2 SQIVND (reference sequence). V lost 3 bases and J 6 bases, leaving 14 bases between the germline ends. This CDR3 region has 15 residues.

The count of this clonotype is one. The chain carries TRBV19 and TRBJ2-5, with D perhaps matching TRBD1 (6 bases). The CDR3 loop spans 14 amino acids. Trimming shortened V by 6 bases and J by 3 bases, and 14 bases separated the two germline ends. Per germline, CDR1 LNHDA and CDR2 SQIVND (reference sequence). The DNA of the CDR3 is TGTGCCAGTAGCCTCAGGGGTTTGAAAGAGACCCAGTACTTC. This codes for CASSLRGLKETQYF.

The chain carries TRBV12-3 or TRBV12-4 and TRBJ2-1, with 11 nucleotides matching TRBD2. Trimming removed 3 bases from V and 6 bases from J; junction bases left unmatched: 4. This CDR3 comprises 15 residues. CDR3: CASSFSGLAGNEQFF. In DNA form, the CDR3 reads TGTGCCAGCAGTTTCTCTGGACTAGCGGGCAATGAGCAGTTCTTC.

The CDR3 spells CASSSSGNVLTF. The CDR3 DNA reads TGTGCCAGCAGCAGCTCAGGAAACGTCCTGACTTTC. The chain recombines TRBV11-2 with TRBJ2-6, with D unclear. Trimming shortened V by 5 bases and J by 10 bases, and 9 bases separated the two germline ends. Germline V gene lookup returns CDR1 SGHAT and CDR2 FQNNGV. The CDR3 is made up of 12 amino acids.

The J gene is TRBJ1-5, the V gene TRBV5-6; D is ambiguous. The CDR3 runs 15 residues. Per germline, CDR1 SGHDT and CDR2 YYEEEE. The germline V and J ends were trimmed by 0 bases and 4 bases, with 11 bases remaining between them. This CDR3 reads CASSLGLSMNQPQHF. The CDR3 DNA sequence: TGTGCCAGCAGCTTGGGACTATCGATGAATCAGCCCCAGCATTTT.

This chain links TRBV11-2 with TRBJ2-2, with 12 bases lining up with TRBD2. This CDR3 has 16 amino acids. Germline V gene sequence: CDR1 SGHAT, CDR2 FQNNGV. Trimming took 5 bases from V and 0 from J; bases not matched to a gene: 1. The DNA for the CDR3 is TGTGCCAGCAGCAGGACTAGCGGGACGAACACCGGGGAGCTGTTTTTT. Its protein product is CASSRTSGTNTGELFF.

The CDR3 nucleotides read TGTGCCAGCAGCTTATATCCAGGTTATCAAGAGACCCAGTACTTC. This encodes CASSLYPGYQETQYF. The J gene is TRBJ2-5, the V gene TRBV11-2; D is ambiguous. The V end was cut by 2 bases, the J end by 2 bases, with 12 bases between. This CDR3 has 15 amino acids. The germline V gene encodes CDR1 SGHAT and CDR2 FQNNGV.

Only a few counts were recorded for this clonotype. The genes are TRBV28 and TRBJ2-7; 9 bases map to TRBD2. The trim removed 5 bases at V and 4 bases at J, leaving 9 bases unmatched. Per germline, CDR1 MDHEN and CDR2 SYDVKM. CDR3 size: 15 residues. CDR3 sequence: CASSISSGIRYEQYF. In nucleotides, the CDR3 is TGTGCCAGCAGTATATCTAGCGGGATCAGGTACGAGCAGTACTTC.

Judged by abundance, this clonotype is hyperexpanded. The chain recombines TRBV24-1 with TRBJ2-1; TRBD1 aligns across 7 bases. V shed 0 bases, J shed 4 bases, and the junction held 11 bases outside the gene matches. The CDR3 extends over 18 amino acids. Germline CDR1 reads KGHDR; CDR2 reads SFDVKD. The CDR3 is CATSDLPTGVLGYNEQFF. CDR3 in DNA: TGTGCCACCAGTGATTTGCCTACAGGGGTTCTTGGTTACAATGAGCAGTTCTTC.

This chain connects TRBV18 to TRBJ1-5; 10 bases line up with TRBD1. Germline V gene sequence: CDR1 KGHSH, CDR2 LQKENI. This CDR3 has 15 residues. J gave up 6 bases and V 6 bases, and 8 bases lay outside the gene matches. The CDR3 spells CASSMDRGAGQPQHF. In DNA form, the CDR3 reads TGTGCCAGCTCTATGGACAGGGGGGCTGGTCAGCCCCAGCATTTT.